One and the same sample provided the 13 T cell receptor beta chains below, sequenced in a study of T cell changes during pregnancy in multiple sclerosis. Some clones are missing from TCRdb's copy, which holds only in-frame ones; the method was immunoSEQ multiplex PCR. The repertoire holds about 100,000 clones, with about 94% as singletons. The sample was peripheral blood, taken before pregnancy. These receptor sequences come from a female donor with multiple sclerosis, enrolled in a pregnancy study.

The chain carries TRBV19 and TRBJ2-7; TRBD1 aligns across 8 bases. CDR1 and CDR2 (germline): LNHDA, SQIVND (reference sequence). The CDR3 runs to 12 residues. With 9 bases clipped from V and 7 bases from J, the junction kept 8 bases outside the gene matches. The CDR3 sequence is CASSGQGIEQYF. CDR3 DNA sequence: TGTGCCAGCTCCGGACAGGGAATAGAGCAGTACTTC.

The rearrangement uses TRBV5-6 and TRBJ2-7; no reliable D call. V lost 0 bases and J lost 5, with 6 bases in between. This CDR3 is 12 amino acids long. Germline V gene data show CDR1 as SGHDT and CDR2 as YYEEEE. The CDR3 DNA reads TGTGCCAGCAGCTTGGGAGTCCACGAGCAGTACTTC. Protein product: CASSLGVHEQYF.

This clone has just one count. V gene TRBV27 combines with J gene TRBJ2-1; D unresolved. The CDR3 sequence is 18 residues long. V dropped 2 bases and J dropped 4 bases, with 21 bases sitting between them. Germline V gene lookup returns CDR1 MNHEY and CDR2 SMNVEV (reference sequence). CDR3 sequence reads: CASSLSVMERIVYNEQFF. The CDR3 DNA sequence: TGTGCCAGCAGTTTAAGCGTCATGGAGAGGATCGTATACAATGAGCAGTTCTTC.

This clone was counted a single time. The chain links TRBV30 to TRBJ2-1; D perhaps matches TRBD2 (5 bases). Germline V gene sequence: CDR1 GTSNPN, CDR2 SVGIG (reference sequence). This CDR3 has 16 amino acids. Trimming took off 2 bases at V and 0 bases at J, with 14 bases between the two ends. CDR3 loop: CAWSFPRGSSYNEQFF. The CDR3 DNA sequence: TGTGCCTGGAGTTTCCCCCGGGGTAGCTCCTACAATGAGCAGTTCTTC.

The V gene is TRBV20-1, the J gene TRBJ1-1; D not certain. The CDR3 spans 10 residues. V dropped 4 bases and J dropped 6 bases, with 6 bases sitting between them. The germline CDR1 and CDR2 sequences are DFQATT and SNEGSKA (reference sequence). In DNA, the CDR3 is TGCAGTGCTAAGCAGGCTGAAGCTTTCTTT. Its translation: CSAKQAEAFF.

The chain couples TRBV7-9 to TRBJ1-4; the D is unclear. Germline CDR1 is SEHNR and CDR2 is FQNEAQ (reference sequence). The CDR3 spans 15 residues. V lost 2 bases and J 8 bases, leaving 15 bases between the germline ends. CDR3 residues: CASSLIKGPGEKLFF. The DNA for the CDR3 is TGTGCCAGCAGCTTAATCAAGGGTCCGGGGGAAAAACTGTTTTTT.

The CDR3 sequence is CASSATAGGEQYF. As DNA, the CDR3 is TGTGCCAGCAGCGCGACAGCCGGGGGGGAGCAGTACTTC. This chain connects TRBV25-1 to TRBJ2-7, with 7 bases fitting TRBD2. The CDR3 extends over 13 amino acids. J gave up 7 bases and V 6 bases, and 9 bases lay outside the gene matches. The germline CDR1 and CDR2 sequences are MGHDK and SYGVNS.

This clone was observed a handful of times. The chain joins TRBV7-9 to TRBJ1-1; no clear D. V lost 6 bases and J 1 base, leaving 9 bases between the germline ends. The CDR3 is 13 residues long. Germline V CDR1 and CDR2: SEHNR, FQNEAQ (reference sequence). The CDR3 nucleotides are TGTGCCAGCAGAGATGACACGAACACTGAAGCTTTCTTT. It translates to CASRDDTNTEAFF.

As DNA, the CDR3 is TGCGCCAGCAGCTTGGGGGTCGGGGGGCTGGACCAAGAGACCCAGTACTTC. The encoded protein is CASSLGVGGLDQETQYF. V usage is TRBV5-1 and J usage is TRBJ2-5, with a possible D match to TRBD2 (7 bases). CDR1 and CDR2 (germline): SGHRS, YFSETQ. The length of the CDR3 is 17 residues. Trimming stripped 0 bases from V and 0 bases from J, with 15 bases between.

The J gene is TRBJ1-1, the V gene TRBV27; no firm D call. CDR1 is MNHEY and CDR2 is SMNVEV in the germline V gene (reference sequence). Trimming removed 7 bases at V and 2 bases at J, with 11 bases between. The length of the CDR3 is 13 residues. CDR3 DNA sequence: TGTGCCAGCATGAGCGGTTTAAACACTGAAGCTTTCTTT. Translation: CASMSGLNTEAFF.

This rearrangement joins TRBV27 to TRBJ2-4, with 10 bases identical to TRBD1. The trim removed 4 bases at V and 0 bases at J, leaving 9 bases unmatched. The CDR3 has 18 amino acids. Germline V CDR1 and CDR2: MNHEY, SMNVEV (reference sequence). The CDR3 bases are TGTGCCAGCAGTTATGGATGGACAGGGGGACTAGCCAAAAACATTCAGTACTTC. Protein product: CASSYGWTGGLAKNIQYF.

The V and J genes are TRBV6-1 and TRBJ1-1, with D possibly being TRBD1 (5 bases). CDR1 and CDR2 (germline): MNHNS, SASEGT. The CDR3 runs 11 residues. V lost 7 bases to trimming and J lost 10 bases, with 13 bases between them. For the CDR3, the DNA is TGTGCCAGCATCCGCCTCGGGGGAGCTTTCTTT. It is translated as CASIRLGGAFF.

The chain recombines TRBV19 with TRBJ2-7; 12 bases map to TRBD2. Trimming cost V 5 bases and J 5 bases; bases outside gene matches: 7. This CDR3 spans 15 amino acids. The germline V gene has CDR1 LNHDA and CDR2 SQIVND (reference sequence). CDR3 loop: CASSLRLAGAHEQYF. CDR3 DNA sequence: TGTGCCAGTAGTCTACGACTAGCGGGAGCCCACGAGCAGTACTTC.